The sequence of this T cell receptor beta chain was determined in a study of Ad26.COV2.S vaccination and SARS-CoV-2 variants. Study-level results: The study found higher spike-specific TCR breadth in vaccine than placebo recipients. After vaccination, reports described spike-specific CD8+ and CD4+ T cell responses as showing substantial breadth. Recipients of either vaccine or placebo displayed similar breadth of non-spike TCRs.

Turning to this clone: Its target is not known.

The V end was cut by 4 bases, the J end by 3 bases, with 22 bases between. Germline loops: CDR1 SNHLY, CDR2 FYNNEI. This CDR3 has 19 amino acids. Treatment described: some 20 received Ad26.COV2.S at low or high dose, single or two shots; about 5 received placebo; per-sample allocation not given. Repertoires come from day 63 after the first vaccine or placebo injection. Vaccination employed an Ad26 vector expressing the Wuhan-strain SARS-CoV-2 spike. Measured with immunoSEQ multiplex PCR; TCRdb has only the in-frame clones, and not every one. The sample lists some 340,000 clones; approximately 80% were seen once.

This chain joins TRBV2 and TRBJ1-6; TRBD1 is a possible D gene (6 bases). The sample consisted of peripheral blood, taken in a trial of Ad26.COV2.S vaccine versus placebo. This receptor was obtained from a person aged 18-60 years who received the Ad26.COV2.S COVID-19 vaccine or a placebo. CDR3 loop: CASSAVPPDSTSYNSPLHF. CDR3 nucleotide sequence: TGTGCCAGCAGTGCCGTTCCACCGGACAGCACCAGCTATAATTCACCCCTCCACTTT.